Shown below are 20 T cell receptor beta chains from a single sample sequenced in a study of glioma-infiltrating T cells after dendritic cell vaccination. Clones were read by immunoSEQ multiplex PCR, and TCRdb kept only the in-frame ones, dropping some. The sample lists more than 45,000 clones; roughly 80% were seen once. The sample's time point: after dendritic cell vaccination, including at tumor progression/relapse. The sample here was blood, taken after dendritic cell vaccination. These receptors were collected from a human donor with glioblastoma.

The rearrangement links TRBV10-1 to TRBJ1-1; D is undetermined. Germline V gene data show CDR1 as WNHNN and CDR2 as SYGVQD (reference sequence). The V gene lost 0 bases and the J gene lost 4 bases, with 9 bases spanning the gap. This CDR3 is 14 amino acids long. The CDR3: CASSESSFCTEAFF. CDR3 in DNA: TGCGCCAGCAGTGAGTCGTCATTTTGCACTGAAGCTTTCTTT.

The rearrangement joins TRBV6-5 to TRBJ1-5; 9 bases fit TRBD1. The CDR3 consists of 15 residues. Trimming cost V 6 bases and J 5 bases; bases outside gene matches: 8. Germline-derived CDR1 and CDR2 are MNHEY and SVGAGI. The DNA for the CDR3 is TGTGCCAGCAGACACCAAGGGGACAGGGATCAGCCCCAGCATTTT. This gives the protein CASRHQGDRDQPQHF.

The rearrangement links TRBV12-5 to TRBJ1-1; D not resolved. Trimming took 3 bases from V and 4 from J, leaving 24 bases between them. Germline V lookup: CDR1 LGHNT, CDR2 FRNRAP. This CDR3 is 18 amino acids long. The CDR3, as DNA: TGTGCTAGTGGTTTCCCCCGGGAGCTCGACGTGCCGGGCACTGAAGCTTTCTTT. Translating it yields CASGFPRELDVPGTEAFF. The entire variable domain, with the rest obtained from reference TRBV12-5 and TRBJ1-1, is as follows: DARVTQTPRHKVTEMGQEVTMRCQPILGHNTVFWYRQTMMQGLELLAYFRNRAPLDDSGMPKDRFSAEMPDATLATLKIQPSEPRDSAVYFCASGFPRELDVPGTEAFFGQGTRLTVV.

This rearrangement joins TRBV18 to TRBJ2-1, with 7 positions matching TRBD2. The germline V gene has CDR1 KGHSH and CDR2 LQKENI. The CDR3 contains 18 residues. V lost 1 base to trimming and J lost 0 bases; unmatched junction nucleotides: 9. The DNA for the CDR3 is TGTGCCAGCTCACCACGTGGTCGGCGGGGGAGCTCCTACAATGAGCAGTTCTTC. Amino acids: CASSPRGRRGSSYNEQFF. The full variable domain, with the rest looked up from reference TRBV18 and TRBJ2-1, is NAGVMQNPRHLVRRRGQEARLRCSPMKGHSHVYWYRQLPEEGLKFMVYLQKENIIDESGMPKERFSAEFPKEGPSILRIQQVVRGDSAAYFCASSPRGRRGSSYNEQFFGPGTRLTVL.

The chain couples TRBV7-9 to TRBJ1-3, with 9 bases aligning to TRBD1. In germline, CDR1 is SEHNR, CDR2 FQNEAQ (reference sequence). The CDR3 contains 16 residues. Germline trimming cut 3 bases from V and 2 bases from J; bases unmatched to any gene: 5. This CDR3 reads CASSFAGTGTGNTIYF. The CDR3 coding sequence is TGTGCCAGCAGCTTTGCCGGGACAGGGACTGGAAACACCATATATTTT.

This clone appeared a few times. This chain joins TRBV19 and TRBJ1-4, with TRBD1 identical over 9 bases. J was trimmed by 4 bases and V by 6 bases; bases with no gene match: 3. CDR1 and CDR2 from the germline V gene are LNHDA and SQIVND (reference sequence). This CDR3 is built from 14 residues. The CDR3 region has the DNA TGTGCCAGTAGGGACAGGGGATTTAATGAAAAACTGTTTTTT. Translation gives CASRDRGFNEKLFF.

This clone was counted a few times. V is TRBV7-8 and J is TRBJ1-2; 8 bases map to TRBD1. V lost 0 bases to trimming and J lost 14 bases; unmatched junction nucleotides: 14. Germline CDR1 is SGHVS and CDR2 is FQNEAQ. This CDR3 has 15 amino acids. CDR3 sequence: CASSLARQGATRGTF. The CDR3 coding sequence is TGTGCCAGCAGCTTAGCTAGGCAGGGGGCGACCCGCGGTACCTTC.

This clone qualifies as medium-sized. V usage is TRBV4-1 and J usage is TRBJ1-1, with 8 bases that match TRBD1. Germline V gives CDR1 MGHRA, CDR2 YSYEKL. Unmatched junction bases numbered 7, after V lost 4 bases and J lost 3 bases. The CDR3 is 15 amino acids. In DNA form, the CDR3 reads TGCGCCAGCAGCCCAAGGACAGGGATGGACACTGAAGCTTTCTTT. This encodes CASSPRTGMDTEAFF.

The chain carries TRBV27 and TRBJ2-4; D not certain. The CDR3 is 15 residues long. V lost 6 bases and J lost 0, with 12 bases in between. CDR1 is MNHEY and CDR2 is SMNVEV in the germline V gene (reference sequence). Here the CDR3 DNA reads TGTGCCAGCAGGCGTACGGTCCAAGCCAAAAACATTCAGTACTTC. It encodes CASRRTVQAKNIQYF.

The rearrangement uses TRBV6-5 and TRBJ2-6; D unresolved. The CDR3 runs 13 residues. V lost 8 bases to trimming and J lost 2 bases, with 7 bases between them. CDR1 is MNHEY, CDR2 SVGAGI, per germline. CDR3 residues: CASVAAGANVLTF. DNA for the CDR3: TGTGCCAGCGTTGCGGCTGGGGCCAACGTCCTGACTTTC.

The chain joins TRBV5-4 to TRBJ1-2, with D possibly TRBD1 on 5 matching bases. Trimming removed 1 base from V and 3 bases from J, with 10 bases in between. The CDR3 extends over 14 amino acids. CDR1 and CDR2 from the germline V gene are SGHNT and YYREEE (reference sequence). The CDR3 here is CASSLKGEDYGYTF. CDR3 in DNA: TGTGCCAGCAGCTTGAAAGGGGAAGACTATGGCTACACCTTC.

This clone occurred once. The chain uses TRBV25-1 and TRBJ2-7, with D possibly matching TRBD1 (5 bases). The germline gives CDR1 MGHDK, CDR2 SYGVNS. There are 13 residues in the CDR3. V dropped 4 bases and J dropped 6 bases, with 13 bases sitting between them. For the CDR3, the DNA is TGTGCCAGCAGTGTAAGCACAGGTGCCGAGCAGTACTTC. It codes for CASSVSTGAEQYF.

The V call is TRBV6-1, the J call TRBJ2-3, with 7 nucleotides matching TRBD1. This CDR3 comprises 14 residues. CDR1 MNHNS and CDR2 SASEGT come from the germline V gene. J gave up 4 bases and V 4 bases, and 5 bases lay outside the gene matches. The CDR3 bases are TGTGCCAGCAGTGCCCGACAGGGTCCAGATACGCAGTATTTT. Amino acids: CASSARQGPDTQYF.

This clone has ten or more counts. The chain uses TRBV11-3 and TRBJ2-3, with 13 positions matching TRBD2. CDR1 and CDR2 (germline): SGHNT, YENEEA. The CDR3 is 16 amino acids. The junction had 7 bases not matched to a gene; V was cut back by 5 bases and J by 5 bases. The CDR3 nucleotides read TGTGCCAGCAGCCAACTAGCGGGGGGGCGGAAAGATACGCAGTATTTT. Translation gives CASSQLAGGRKDTQYF.

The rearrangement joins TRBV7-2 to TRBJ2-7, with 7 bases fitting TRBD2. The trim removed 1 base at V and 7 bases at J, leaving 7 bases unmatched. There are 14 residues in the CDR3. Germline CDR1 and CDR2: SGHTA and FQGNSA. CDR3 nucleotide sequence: TGTGCCAGCAGCTTAGGGGGCTGGGGGGGGGAGCAGTACTTC. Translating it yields CASSLGGWGGEQYF.

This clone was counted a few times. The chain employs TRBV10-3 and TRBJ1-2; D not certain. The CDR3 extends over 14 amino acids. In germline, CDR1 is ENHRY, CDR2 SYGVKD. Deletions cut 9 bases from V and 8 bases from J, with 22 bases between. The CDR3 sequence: CAIPDQDRGEGYTF. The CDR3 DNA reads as TGTGCCATACCCGACCAGGACCGGGGAGAGGGCTACACCTTC.

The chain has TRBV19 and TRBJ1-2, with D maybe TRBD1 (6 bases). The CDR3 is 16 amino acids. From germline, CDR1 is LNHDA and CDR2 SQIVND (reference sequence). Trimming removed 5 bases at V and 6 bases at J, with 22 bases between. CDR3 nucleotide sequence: TGTGCCAGTAGTGACCGACAGGTCGGGGTGGGGGATGGCTACACCTTC. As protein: CASSDRQVGVGDGYTF.

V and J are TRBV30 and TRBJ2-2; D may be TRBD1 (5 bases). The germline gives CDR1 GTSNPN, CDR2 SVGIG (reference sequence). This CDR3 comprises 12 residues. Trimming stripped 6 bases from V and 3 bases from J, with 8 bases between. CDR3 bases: TGTGCCTGTAGGGGCGACACCGGGGAGCTGTTTTTT. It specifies CACRGDTGELFF.

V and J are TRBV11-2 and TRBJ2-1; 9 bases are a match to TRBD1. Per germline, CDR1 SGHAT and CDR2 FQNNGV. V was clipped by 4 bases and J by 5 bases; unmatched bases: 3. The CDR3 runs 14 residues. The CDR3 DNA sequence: TGTGCCAGCAGCTGGGGACAGGGAAACAATGAGCAGTTCTTC. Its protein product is CASSWGQGNNEQFF.

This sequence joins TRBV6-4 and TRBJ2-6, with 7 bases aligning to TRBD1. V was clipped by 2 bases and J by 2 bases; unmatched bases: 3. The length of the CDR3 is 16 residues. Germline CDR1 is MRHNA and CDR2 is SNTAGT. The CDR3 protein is CASSDVGTAGANVLTF. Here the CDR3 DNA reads TGTGCCAGCAGTGACGTGGGGACAGCTGGGGCCAACGTCCTGACTTTC.